Shown below are 8 T cell receptor beta chains from a single sample sequenced in a study of blood T cell repertoires in COVID-19. The data were produced by immunoSEQ multiplex PCR, yet TCRdb's version contains in-frame clones alone and is incomplete. This table has about 210,000 clones, more than 75% appearing once. The sample comprised peripheral blood. These receptors were collected from a woman aged 35 to 49 with acute or convalescent COVID-19.

This rearrangement joins TRBV2 to TRBJ1-1; 12 nucleotides align to TRBD1. CDR1 is SNHLY and CDR2 is FYNNEI in the germline V gene. With V trimmed by 6 bases and J by 11 bases, 13 bases remained unmatched. CDR3 size: 15 residues. The CDR3: CASRDGRDRGLDAFF. CDR3 coding DNA: TGTGCCAGCAGAGACGGCCGGGACAGGGGGCTGGATGCTTTCTTT.

V is TRBV12-3 or TRBV12-4 and J is TRBJ2-5; 8 bases are a match to TRBD2. J was trimmed by 4 bases and V by 7 bases; bases with no gene match: 5. The CDR3 spans 13 residues. The CDR3 coding sequence is TGTGCCAGCACAAGCGGGAGCGGAGAGACCCAGTACTTC. Residues: CASTSGSGETQYF.

This clone was observed a few times. The CDR3 DNA reads as TGCAGCACACAGGGAAAAAGCAATCAGCCCCAGCATTTT. It translates to CSTQGKSNQPQHF. V and J are TRBV29-1 and TRBJ1-5; a weak D match, TRBD1 (6 bases). CDR1 is SQVTM, CDR2 ANQGSEA, per germline. CDR3 length: 13 amino acids. Trimming shortened V by 8 bases and J by 1 base, and 12 bases separated the two germline ends.

The chain has TRBV25-1 and TRBJ2-2, with D perhaps TRBD1 (6 bases). CDR1 and CDR2 from the germline V gene are MGHDK and SYGVNS. V was trimmed by 5 bases and J by 7 bases, leaving 11 bases between them. This CDR3 has 13 amino acids. This CDR3 is CASSYQGNGELFF. The CDR3 region has the DNA TGTGCCAGCAGTTATCAGGGGAACGGGGAGCTGTTTTTT.

V and J are TRBV4-1 and TRBJ1-2; no reliable D call. Trimming took 3 bases from V and 6 from J, leaving 5 bases between them. From germline, CDR1 is MGHRA and CDR2 YSYEKL. This CDR3 contains 11 residues. The CDR3 spells CASSHVNGYTF. Written as DNA, the CDR3 is TGCGCCAGCAGCCATGTCAATGGCTACACCTTC.

This clone was recorded only once. The rearrangement links TRBV4-3 to TRBJ1-5; no clear D gene. The germline gives CDR1 LGHNA, CDR2 YSLEER. The CDR3 extends over 15 amino acids. V was clipped by 0 bases and J by 4 bases, with 10 bases between them. The CDR3 reads CASSQDKTPNQPQHF. The CDR3 nucleotides are TGCGCCAGCAGCCAAGATAAGACTCCAAATCAGCCCCAGCATTTT.

The chain employs TRBV12-3 or TRBV12-4 and TRBJ1-3, with 8 bases lining up with TRBD1. The CDR3 consists of 13 residues. The ends lost 6 bases at V and 5 bases at J; junction bases unmatched: 3. The CDR3 region has the DNA TGTGCCAGCAGGAGGACAGGGAGAAACACCATATATTTT. Translation: CASRRTGRNTIYF.

In this sample, this clone turned up a few times. This chain uses TRBV27 with TRBJ1-5, with a tentative D call TRBD1 (5 bases). This CDR3 has 12 residues. Germline CDR1 is MNHEY and CDR2 is SMNVEV (reference sequence). V lost 6 bases, J lost 6 bases, and 9 bases lay in between. CDR3 DNA sequence: TGTGCCAGCAGCCAAGGGGCTCAGCCCCAGCATTTT. Residues: CASSQGAQPQHF.